Below, one T cell receptor beta chain is given with its context. This CDR3 is built from 15 residues. After removal of 5 bases from V and 5 bases from J, the junction contained 8 bases not matched to a gene. Germline assignment: CDR1 LGHDT and CDR2 YNNKEL (reference sequence). In the original analysis: Amplifying reference gene primers gave estimates of nucleated cell counts. TCRdb's copy holds only in-frame clones and misses some; the assay was immunoSEQ multiplex PCR. V and J calls and clone size are given by that table; D and trimming were obtained from the DNA. The sample has about 95,000 clones, 65% to 85% seen once. These data belong to a study of blood T cell repertoires in COVID-19. Background on the study: Material from acute and convalescent COVID-19 was sourced from the United States, Italy and Spain. Sources were T cells, B-cell-depleted T cells, or PBMCs; the material itself was cDNA or gDNA.

The clonotype originates from an older man with active or convalescent COVID-19. This sequence joins TRBV3-1 (or the pseudogene TRBV3-2) and TRBJ2-7, with 11 bases fitting TRBD2. Sequenced material: peripheral blood. The CDR3 loop reads CASSRGLAVTHEQYF. For the CDR3, the DNA is TGTGCCAGCAGCAGGGGACTAGCGGTTACCCACGAGCAGTACTTC.